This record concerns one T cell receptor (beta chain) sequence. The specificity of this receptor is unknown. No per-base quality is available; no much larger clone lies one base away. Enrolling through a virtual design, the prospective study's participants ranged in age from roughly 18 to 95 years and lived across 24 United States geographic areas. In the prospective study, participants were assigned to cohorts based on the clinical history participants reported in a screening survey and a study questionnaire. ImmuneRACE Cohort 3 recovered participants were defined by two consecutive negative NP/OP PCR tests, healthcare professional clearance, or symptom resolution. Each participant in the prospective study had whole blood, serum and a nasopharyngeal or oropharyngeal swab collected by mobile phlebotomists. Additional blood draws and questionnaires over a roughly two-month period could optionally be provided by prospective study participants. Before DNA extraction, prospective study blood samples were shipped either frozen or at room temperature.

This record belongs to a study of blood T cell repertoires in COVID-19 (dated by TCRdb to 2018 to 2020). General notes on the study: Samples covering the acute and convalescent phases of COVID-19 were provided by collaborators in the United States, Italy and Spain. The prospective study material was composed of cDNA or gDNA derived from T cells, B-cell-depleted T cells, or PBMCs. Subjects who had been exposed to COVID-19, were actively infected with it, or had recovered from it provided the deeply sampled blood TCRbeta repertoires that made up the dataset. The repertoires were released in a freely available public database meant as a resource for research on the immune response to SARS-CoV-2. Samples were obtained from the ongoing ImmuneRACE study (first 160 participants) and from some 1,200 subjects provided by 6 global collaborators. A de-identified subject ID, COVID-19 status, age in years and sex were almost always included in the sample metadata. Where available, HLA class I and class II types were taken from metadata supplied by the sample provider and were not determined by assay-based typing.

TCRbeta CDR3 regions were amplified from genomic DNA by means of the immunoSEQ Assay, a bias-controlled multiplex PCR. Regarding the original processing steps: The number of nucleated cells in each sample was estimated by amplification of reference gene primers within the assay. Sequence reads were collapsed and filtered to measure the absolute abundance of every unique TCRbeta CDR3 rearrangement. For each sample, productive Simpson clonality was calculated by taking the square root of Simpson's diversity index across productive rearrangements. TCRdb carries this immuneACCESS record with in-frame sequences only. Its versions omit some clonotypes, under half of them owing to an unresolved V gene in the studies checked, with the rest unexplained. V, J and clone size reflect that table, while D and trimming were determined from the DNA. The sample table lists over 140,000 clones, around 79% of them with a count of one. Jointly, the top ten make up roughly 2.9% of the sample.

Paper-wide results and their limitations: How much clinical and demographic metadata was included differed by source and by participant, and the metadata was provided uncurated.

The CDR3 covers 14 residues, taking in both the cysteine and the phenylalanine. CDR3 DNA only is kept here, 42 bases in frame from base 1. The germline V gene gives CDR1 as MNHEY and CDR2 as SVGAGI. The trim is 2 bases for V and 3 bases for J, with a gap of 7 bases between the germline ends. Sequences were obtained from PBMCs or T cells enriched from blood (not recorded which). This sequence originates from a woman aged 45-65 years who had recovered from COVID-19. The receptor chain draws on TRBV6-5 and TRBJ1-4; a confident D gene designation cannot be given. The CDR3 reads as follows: CASSYRSPNEKLFF. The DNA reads TGTGCCAGCAGTTACAGGAGCCCTAATGAAAAACTGTTTTTT.